This T cell receptor (beta chain) stems from a study of T cell repertoires in aging, cancer and after chemotherapy. On the study more broadly: Glioblastoma patients receiving temozolomide-based therapy gave paired samples before and after chemotherapy.

The template was genomic DNA from peripheral blood, not RNA. A mixed TRB-A/B primer pool amplified rearranged TRB by multiplex touch-down PCR. TCRdb used MiXCR to reprocess the multiplex PCR reads, holding one entry per CDR3 protein. The sample lists more than 1,000 distinct CDR3 sequences; about a fifth were seen once. General study findings and limits: Immunological memory after chemotherapy cannot be judged from the repertoire data.

This clonotype has only a few counts. Its antigen is not identified. Germline assignment: CDR1 SGDLS and CDR2 YYNGEE. With V trimmed by 3 bases and J by 7 bases, 8 bases remained unmatched. The CDR3 has 15 amino acids. The rearrangement uses TRBV9 and TRBJ1-4; 8 nucleotides line up with TRBD1. The receptor was isolated from a human donor with a solid tumor. The source material was blood. CDR3 region: CASSGLGQGGEKLFF. The CDR3 nucleotides read TGTGCCAGCAGCGGGTTAGGACAGGGAGGTGAAAAACTGTTTTTT.